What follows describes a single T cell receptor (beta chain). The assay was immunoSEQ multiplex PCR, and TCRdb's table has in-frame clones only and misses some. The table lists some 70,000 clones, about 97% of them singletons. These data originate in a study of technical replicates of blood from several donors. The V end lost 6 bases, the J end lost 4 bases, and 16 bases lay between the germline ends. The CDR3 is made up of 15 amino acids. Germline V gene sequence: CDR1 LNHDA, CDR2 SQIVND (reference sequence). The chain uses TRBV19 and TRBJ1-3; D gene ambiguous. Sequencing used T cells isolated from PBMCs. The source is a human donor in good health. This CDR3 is CASRGSNAFGNTIYF. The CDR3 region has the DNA TGTGCCAGTAGAGGGAGTAACGCCTTCGGAAACACCATATATTTT.